This TCR beta chain was documented in a study of blood T cell repertoires in COVID-19. The V gene end was trimmed by 2 bases and the J gene end by 5 bases; junction bases not matched to a gene: 7. Per the germline V gene, CDR1 is SEHNR and CDR2 is FQNEAQ (reference sequence). The CDR3 has 16 residues. The protocol was immunoSEQ multiplex PCR, while the TCRdb copy is restricted to in-frame clones and leaves out a portion. The sample holds approximately 130,000 clones, approximately 85% seen once. The sequence was obtained from a human donor in a cohort sampled during active COVID-19. Sequenced input: peripheral blood. This rearrangement joins TRBV7-9 to TRBJ2-2, with 8 bases aligning to TRBD1. In nucleotides, the CDR3 is TGTGCCAGCAGCTTATCGCCAGGGGGCCCAACCGGGGAGCTGTTTTTT. It specifies CASSLSPGGPTGELFF.